Shown below are 23 T cell receptor beta chains from a single sample sequenced in a study of blood T cell repertoires in COVID-19. This table comes from immunoSEQ multiplex PCR, and its TCRdb copy is limited to in-frame clones, with some not included. The sample holds some 260,000 clones, around 90% seen once. The sample consisted of PBMCs or T cells enriched from blood (not recorded which). These receptors were collected from a woman between 25 and 40 years old with acute COVID-19.

This chain connects TRBV28 to TRBJ2-1; 7 bases agree with TRBD1. CDR3 length: 13 residues. J was trimmed by 4 bases and V by 8 bases; bases with no gene match: 5. Germline V gene lookup returns CDR1 MDHEN and CDR2 SYDVKM. The CDR3 DNA reads as TGTGCCAGCCAGAAGACAGGGTACAATGAGCAGTTCTTC. It encodes CASQKTGYNEQFF.

V and J are TRBV28 and TRBJ1-3, with 8 bases that match TRBD1. CDR1 is MDHEN, CDR2 SYDVKM, per germline. There are 15 residues in the CDR3. V was pared by 4 bases and J by 8 bases, with 10 bases of the junction left unmatched. This CDR3 reads CASSSDPGQAYTIYF. The CDR3 DNA sequence: TGTGCCAGCAGTTCGGACCCGGGACAGGCTTACACCATATATTTT.

This sequence joins TRBV4-2 and TRBJ2-3; 8 positions agree with TRBD2. J lost 4 bases, V lost 2 bases, and 8 bases had no gene match. The CDR3 runs 16 residues. Germline V gene data show CDR1 as LGHNA and CDR2 as YNFKEQ. The CDR3 region has the DNA TGTGCCAGCAGCCAACCGGGGGGGCCTGGGTCAGATACGCAGTATTTT. Residues: CASSQPGGPGSDTQYF.

The J gene is TRBJ2-3, the V gene TRBV6-1, with a weak D call TRBD2 (6 bases). Trimming cost V 2 bases and J 4 bases, with 16 bases left between them. The CDR3 loop spans 16 amino acids. Germline V gives CDR1 MNHNS, CDR2 SASEGT. The CDR3 nucleotides are TGTGCCAGCAGTGAATGGGGGGTGTCGAACTCAGATACGCAGTATTTT. Translating it yields CASSEWGVSNSDTQYF.

This chain uses TRBV9 with TRBJ2-1, with 7 positions matching TRBD2. After removal of 0 bases from V and 8 bases from J, the junction contained 2 bases not matched to a gene. Germline-derived CDR1 and CDR2 are SGDLS and YYNGEE. The CDR3 is made up of 13 amino acids. The CDR3 loop is CASSVDLADEQFF. CDR3 coding DNA: TGTGCCAGCAGCGTAGACCTAGCGGATGAGCAGTTCTTC.

The V call is TRBV2, the J call TRBJ2-1, with 12 positions matching TRBD2. The V segment lost 6 bases and the J segment 9 bases; nucleotides outside the gene matches: 9. Germline assignment: CDR1 SNHLY and CDR2 FYNNEI. This CDR3 is built from 15 residues. The chain's CDR3 is CASSVSSGGAGEQFF. CDR3 nucleotides: TGTGCCAGCAGCGTCTCTAGCGGGGGGGCGGGTGAGCAGTTCTTC.

This chain uses TRBV7-9 with TRBJ1-2; D is undetermined. Trimming pared 0 bases from V and 5 bases from J, leaving 13 bases between. This CDR3 has 15 residues. Looked up from germline, CDR1 is SEHNR and CDR2 is FQNEAQ (reference sequence). CDR3 coding DNA: TGTGCCAGCAGCTTAGCTTGGGAGGGTCGGTATGGCTACACCTTC. Protein product: CASSLAWEGRYGYTF.

Remarks on this clone: The sample contains more than one DNA sequence encoding this CDR3. This chain uses TRBV7-2 with TRBJ1-2, with 7 bases that match TRBD1. Germline V gene sequence: CDR1 SGHTA, CDR2 FQGNSA. The CDR3 has 15 residues. V was pared by 2 bases and J by 2 bases, with 5 bases of the junction left unmatched. For the CDR3, the DNA is TGTGCCAGCAGCTTAATCAGGGGGGCGAACTATGGCTACACCTTC. Translated, it gives CASSLIRGANYGYTF.

The rearrangement links TRBV11-2 to TRBJ2-7, with TRBD1 identical over 9 bases. Per germline, CDR1 SGHAT and CDR2 FQNNGV. This CDR3 has 15 amino acids. The V segment lost 5 bases and the J segment 8 bases; nucleotides outside the gene matches: 13. This CDR3 is CASSPRDRGDGQQYF. The CDR3, as DNA: TGTGCCAGCAGCCCCAGAGACAGGGGGGACGGCCAGCAGTACTTC.

The J gene is TRBJ2-6, the V gene TRBV5-5, with D perhaps matching TRBD2 (6 bases). Germline values: CDR1 SGHKS, CDR2 YYEKEE (reference sequence). The CDR3 runs to 14 residues. The V gene lost 4 bases and the J gene lost 5 bases, with 10 bases spanning the gap. The DNA of the CDR3 is TGTGCCAGCAGCAGGGAGGTCTGGGCCAACGTCCTGACTTTC. Residues: CASSREVWANVLTF.

V gene TRBV28 combines with J gene TRBJ1-1; no clear D. The CDR3 length is 14 residues. V lost 0 bases and J lost 9, with 14 bases in between. The germline V gene has CDR1 MDHEN and CDR2 SYDVKM. The CDR3 DNA is TGTGCCAGCAGTTTATGGGGCGCCCACGAAAAAGCTTTCTTT. Translating it yields CASSLWGAHEKAFF.

This chain connects TRBV18 to TRBJ1-5, with 9 bases aligning to TRBD1. This CDR3 spans 16 amino acids. Looked up from germline, CDR1 is KGHSH and CDR2 is LQKENI. The junction had 10 bases not matched to a gene; V was cut back by 3 bases and J by 7 bases. CDR3 region: CASSPTGTGLGQPQHF. The DNA of the CDR3 is TGTGCCAGCTCACCTACCGGGACAGGGCTAGGACAGCCCCAGCATTTT.

The chain links TRBV6-1 to TRBJ1-4, with D possibly being TRBD1 (6 bases). V lost 4 bases and J 6 bases, leaving 18 bases between the germline ends. The germline V gene has CDR1 MNHNS and CDR2 SASEGT. The CDR3 has 16 residues. The CDR3 nucleotides are TGTGCCAGCAGTGTACTCGCGGGGGCGGGGGATGAAAAACTGTTTTTT. Its protein is CASSVLAGAGDEKLFF.

V usage is TRBV19 and J usage is TRBJ2-3, with a tentative D call TRBD2 (5 bases). The CDR3 has 14 residues. With 1 base removed from V and 3 bases from J, the gap between germline ends came to 8 bases. Germline V gives CDR1 LNHDA, CDR2 SQIVND (reference sequence). This CDR3 is CASSIGGRTDTQYF. The CDR3, as DNA: TGTGCCAGTAGTATAGGAGGGAGAACAGATACGCAGTATTTT.

This clone was counted between two and nine times. V gene TRBV5-1 combines with J gene TRBJ1-6; D remains unclear. The V gene's germline CDR1 is SGHRS and CDR2 YFSETQ. The V and J ends lost 2 bases and 0 bases respectively, with 18 bases between them. The CDR3 sequence is 19 residues long. The chain's CDR3 is CASSLIVRTESSYNSPLHF. The CDR3 DNA reads as TGCGCCAGCAGCTTAATCGTACGTACGGAGAGCTCCTATAATTCACCCCTCCACTTT.

This sequence joins TRBV19 and TRBJ2-5, with 10 positions matching TRBD2. Losses at the gene ends were 5 bases for V and 5 bases for J; bases not matched to a gene: 8. In germline, CDR1 is LNHDA, CDR2 SQIVND (reference sequence). The CDR3 runs to 15 residues. The CDR3 region is CASSLSGRAGETQYF. CDR3 nucleotides: TGTGCCAGTAGTTTAAGCGGGAGGGCCGGGGAGACCCAGTACTTC.

The chain combines TRBV27 with TRBJ1-4, with a tentative D call TRBD1 (5 bases). Trimming pared 3 bases from V and 5 bases from J, leaving 10 bases between. The CDR3 consists of 14 residues. CDR1 MNHEY and CDR2 SMNVEV come from the germline V gene (reference sequence). DNA of the CDR3: TGTGCCAGCAGTTTTTTAGGGGTCAATGAAAAACTGTTTTTT. It encodes CASSFLGVNEKLFF.

The gene calls are TRBV18 and TRBJ2-1, with D tentatively TRBD2 (5 bases). V lost 3 bases and J 1 base, leaving 10 bases between the germline ends. This CDR3 has 15 residues. Germline-derived CDR1 and CDR2 are KGHSH and LQKENI. CDR3 DNA: TGTGCCAGCTCACCTGTCGGGGATTCCTACAATGAGCAGTTCTTC. Translation gives CASSPVGDSYNEQFF. The full variable domain, in which reference TRBV18 and TRBJ2-1 provide the parts outside the CDR3, is NAGVMQNPRHLVRRRGQEARLRCSPMKGHSHVYWYRQLPEEGLKFMVYLQKENIIDESGMPKERFSAEFPKEGPSILRIQQVVRGDSAAYFCASSPVGDSYNEQFFGPGTRLTVL.

The rearrangement links TRBV30 to TRBJ1-1; D is possibly TRBD1 (6 bases). The CDR3 runs to 13 residues. V lost 4 bases and J lost 1, with 10 bases in between. The germline gives CDR1 GTSNPN, CDR2 SVGIG (reference sequence). The CDR3 DNA reads TGTGCCTGGAACAGGGAGACGAACACTGAAGCTTTCTTT. Encoded protein: CAWNRETNTEAFF. Full variable domain (rest looked up from reference TRBV30 and TRBJ1-1): SQTIHQWPATLVQPVGSPLSLECTVEGTSNPNLYWYRQAAGRGLQLLFYSVGIGQISSEVPQNLSASRPQDRQFILSSKKLLLSDSGFYLCAWNRETNTEAFFGQGTRLTVV.

The chain has TRBV18 and TRBJ2-7, with a weak D call TRBD1 (6 bases). V lost 2 bases and J 2 bases, leaving 10 bases between the germline ends. CDR3 length: 14 amino acids. The germline V gene encodes CDR1 KGHSH and CDR2 LQKENI. The CDR3 DNA sequence: TGTGCCAGCTCACCAGGACAGCAGACCTACGAGCAGTACTTC. Its translation is CASSPGQQTYEQYF.

The table lists this clone with a few counts. The J gene is TRBJ2-3, the V gene TRBV28; 7 positions agree with TRBD1. CDR3 length: 14 amino acids. After removal of 5 bases from V and 6 bases from J, the junction contained 8 bases not matched to a gene. CDR1 is MDHEN and CDR2 is SYDVKM in the germline V gene. CDR3 residues: CASSLRQGGDTQYF. CDR3 coding DNA: TGTGCCAGCAGTCTCCGACAGGGCGGGGATACGCAGTATTTT.

This CDR3 is CSVEGGGLEFSGYTF. The DNA of the CDR3 is TGCAGCGTTGAAGGAGGGGGCCTGGAATTCTCTGGCTACACCTTC. The chain recombines TRBV29-1 with TRBJ1-2; TRBD1 agrees at 7 bases. V dropped 1 base and J dropped 7; count of bases not matched to a gene: 12. The CDR3 has 15 residues. From germline, CDR1 is SQVTM and CDR2 ANQGSEA.

This chain uses TRBV11-3 with TRBJ2-7; TRBD1 is a possible D gene (5 bases). The V and J ends lost 7 bases and 3 bases respectively, with 16 bases between them. CDR1 is SGHNT and CDR2 is YENEEA in the germline V gene. The CDR3 is 14 amino acids. DNA of the CDR3: TGTGCCAGCAACCCTAAAGGGGAATACTACGAGCAGTACTTC. Encoded protein: CASNPKGEYYEQYF.